Sequencing of this T cell receptor beta chain was carried out in a study of cytomegalovirus exposure and HLA in healthy donors. Study conclusions and caveats: As immune exposure information, only CMV serostatus was available. Most TCR sequences were uncommon, yet certain public TCRs appeared in many donors. Accurate prediction of most subjects' HLA-A and HLA-B alleles from TCR beta sequences was reported.

Germline CDR1 KGHSH, CDR2 LQKENI. This CDR3 comprises 16 residues. The V and J ends lost 3 bases and 3 bases respectively, with 15 bases between them. There are a few counts of this clone. Its target is not known. Primers for the PCR totalled 60 Vbeta and 13 Jbeta. Assay used: immunoSEQ multiplex PCR; TCRdb lists only in-frame clones, some missing. The table has approximately 140,000 clones, approximately 80% seen once. The chain couples TRBV18 to TRBJ1-3, with D possibly being TRBD1 (5 bases). The sample was PBMCs. The TCR originated in a woman aged 55-70 years in good health and CMV-seronegative. DNA for the CDR3: TGTGCCAGCTCACCTCCAGGGCCTCTCTATGGAAACACCATATATTTT. Its translation is CASSPPGPLYGNTIYF.